This TCR beta chain was captured in a study of shared clonotypes between healthy human individuals. Study at large: Per-donor plates numbered three CD4 naive, three CD4 memory, two CD8 naive and one CD8 memory.

The CDR3 length is 14 residues. The V and J ends lost 3 bases and 4 bases respectively, with 12 bases between them. Germline CDR1 and CDR2: KGHSH and LQKENI. A single count supports this clone. Assay runs were performed at deep level. Repertoires were generated with immunoSEQ multiplex PCR, while TCRdb's copy carries only in-frame clones and drops some. The repertoire consists of more than 2 million clones, with around 95% occurring once and the leading ten covering approximately 0.13%. The receptor was isolated from a young man in good health. The chain employs TRBV18 and TRBJ2-5, with D uncertain. Sample: naive CD4+ T cells sorted from blood. Subset reported: CD45RA+ positively selected. CDR3 sequence reads: CASSPFGRGETQYF. CDR3 DNA: TGTGCCAGCTCACCGTTCGGCAGAGGAGAGACCCAGTACTTC.